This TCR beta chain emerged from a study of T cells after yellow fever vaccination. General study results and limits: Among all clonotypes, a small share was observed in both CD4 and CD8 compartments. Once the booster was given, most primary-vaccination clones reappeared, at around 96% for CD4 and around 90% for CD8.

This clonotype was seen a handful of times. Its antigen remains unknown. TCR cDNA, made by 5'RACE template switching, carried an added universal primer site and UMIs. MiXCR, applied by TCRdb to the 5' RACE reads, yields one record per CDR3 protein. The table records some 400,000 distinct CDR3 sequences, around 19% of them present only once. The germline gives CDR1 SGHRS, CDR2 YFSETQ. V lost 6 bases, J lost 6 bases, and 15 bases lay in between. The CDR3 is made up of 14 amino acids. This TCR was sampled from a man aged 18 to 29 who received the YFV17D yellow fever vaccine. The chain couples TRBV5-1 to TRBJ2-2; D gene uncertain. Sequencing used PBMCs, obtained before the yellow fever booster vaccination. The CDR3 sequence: CASTQGVDPGELFF. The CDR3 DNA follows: TGCGCCAGCACCCAAGGAGTGGATCCCGGGGAGCTGTTTTTT.